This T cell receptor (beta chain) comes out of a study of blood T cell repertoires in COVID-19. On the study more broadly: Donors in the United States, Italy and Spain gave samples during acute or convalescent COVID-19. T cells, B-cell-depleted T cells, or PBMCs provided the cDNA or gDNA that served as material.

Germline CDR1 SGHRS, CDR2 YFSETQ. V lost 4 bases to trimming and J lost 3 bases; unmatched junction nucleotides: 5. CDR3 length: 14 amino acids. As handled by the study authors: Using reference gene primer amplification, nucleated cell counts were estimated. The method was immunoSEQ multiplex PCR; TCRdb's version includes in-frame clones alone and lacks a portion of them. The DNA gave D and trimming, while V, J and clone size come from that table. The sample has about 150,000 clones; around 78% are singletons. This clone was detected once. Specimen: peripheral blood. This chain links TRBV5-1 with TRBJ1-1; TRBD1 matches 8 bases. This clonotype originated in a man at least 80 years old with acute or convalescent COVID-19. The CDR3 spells CASSRTGFDTEAFF. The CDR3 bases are TGCGCCAGCAGCCGGACAGGGTTCGACACTGAAGCTTTCTTT. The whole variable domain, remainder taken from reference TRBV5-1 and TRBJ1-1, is KAGVTQTPRYLIKTRGQQVTLSCSPISGHRSVSWYQQTPGQGLQFLFEYFSETQRNKGNFPGRFSGRQFSNSRSEMNVSTLELGDSALYLCASSRTGFDTEAFFGQGTRLTVV.